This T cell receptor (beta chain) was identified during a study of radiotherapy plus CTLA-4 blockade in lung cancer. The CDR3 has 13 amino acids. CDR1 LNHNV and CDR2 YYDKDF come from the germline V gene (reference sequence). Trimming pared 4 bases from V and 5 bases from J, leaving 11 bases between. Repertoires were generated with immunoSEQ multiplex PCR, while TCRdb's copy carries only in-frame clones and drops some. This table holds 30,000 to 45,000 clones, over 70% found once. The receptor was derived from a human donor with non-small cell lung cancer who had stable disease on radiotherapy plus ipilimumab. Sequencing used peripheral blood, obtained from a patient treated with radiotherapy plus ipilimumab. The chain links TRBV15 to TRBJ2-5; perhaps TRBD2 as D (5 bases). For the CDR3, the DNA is TGTGCCACCAGCACGGGGAATCAGGAGACCCAGTACTTC. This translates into CATSTGNQETQYF.